These 16 T cell receptor beta chains were all obtained from the same sample, sequenced in a study of post-analysis software for immune sequencing data. Whole-study findings and limits: A few TRBV segments occurring more often in patients than controls included TRBV5-6, TRBV5-1 and TRBV20-1.

The antigens for these receptors are not known. Tagging with unique molecular identifiers was a feature of the TCR beta cDNA libraries. TCRdb reanalysed the PCR reads using MiXCR and keeps one entry per CDR3 protein. Among some 690,000 distinct CDR3 sequences listed, about 32% were seen once. The sequencing input was blood. The receptors were gathered from a girl between 5 and 17 years old with multiple sclerosis.

The chain recombines TRBV4-3 with TRBJ2-1; D is perhaps TRBD1 or TRBD2 (5 bases each). The CDR3 contains 17 residues. Germline values: CDR1 LGHNA, CDR2 YSLEER. V lost 0 bases and J 7 bases, leaving 19 bases between the germline ends. The CDR3: CASSQEPVGTRSNEQFF. CDR3 nucleotide sequence: TGCGCCAGCAGCCAAGAGCCGGTGGGGACGAGGTCAAATGAGCAGTTCTTC.

The sample holds many counts of this clonotype. The chain employs TRBV20-1 and TRBJ2-7, with TRBD2 identical over 8 bases. CDR1 and CDR2 from the germline V gene are DFQATT and SNEGSKA (reference sequence). The CDR3 runs 13 residues. The CDR3 loop is CSIEREWSYEQYF. The CDR3 nucleotides are TGCAGCATCGAGCGGGAGTGGTCCTACGAGCAGTACTTC.

The table lists this clonotype with many counts. An end of the junction differs from the germline gene, which may be a read error. The rearrangement uses TRBV5-1 and TRBJ2-7; D is perhaps TRBD2 (5 bases). Per germline, CDR1 SGHRS and CDR2 YFSETQ. The CDR3 is 12 residues long. CDR3 DNA: TGTGCCAGCAGTTCCCCGGGATACGAGCAGTACTTC. Translated: CASSSPGYEQYF.

This clonotype showed up just a few times. The chain uses TRBV28 and TRBJ2-5; D is uncertain. The CDR3 runs to 11 residues. Trimming removed 3 bases at V and 10 bases at J, with 9 bases between. The germline gives CDR1 MDHEN, CDR2 SYDVKM. The CDR3 DNA reads as TGTGCCAGCAGTTTCCCCCCTCTCCAGTACTTC. This translates into CASSFPPLQYF.

The chain recombines TRBV3-1 with TRBJ2-7; D is unresolved. Germline V gene data show CDR1 as LGHDT and CDR2 as YNNKEL (reference sequence). The CDR3 has 14 residues. The V and J ends lost 4 bases and 4 bases respectively, with 14 bases between them. The CDR3 spells CASSRGMGNYEQYF. The DNA of the CDR3 is TGTGCCAGCAGCCGTGGGATGGGAAATTACGAGCAGTACTTC.

To note about this clonotype: The junction departs from the called germline gene at one end, perhaps through a read error. The chain is built from TRBV27 and TRBJ1-2, with 10 positions matching TRBD1. Germline loops: CDR1 MNHEY, CDR2 SMNVEV (reference sequence). The CDR3 runs 14 residues. The CDR3 coding sequence is TGTGTCAGCTATTTTTCTGGACAGGGGGGAGGCTACACCTTC. Residues: CVSYFSGQGGGYTF.

The chain employs TRBV6-1 and TRBJ1-6, with 10 bases that match TRBD1. V gave up 2 bases and J gave up 7 bases; unmatched junction bases: 2. Germline values: CDR1 MNHNS, CDR2 SASEGT. This CDR3 spans 15 amino acids. The CDR3 sequence: CASSERTGGNSPLHF. CDR3 bases: TGTGCCAGCAGTGAACGGACAGGGGGAAATTCACCCCTCCACTTT.

The chain couples TRBV4-3 to TRBJ2-3, with TRBD2 identical over 11 bases. Germline V gives CDR1 LGHNA, CDR2 YSLEER. This CDR3 is 16 amino acids long. Losses at the gene ends were 3 bases for V and 9 bases for J; bases not matched to a gene: 11. This CDR3 reads CASSQGGTSGGGTQYF. DNA for the CDR3: TGCGCCAGCAGCCAGGGAGGGACTAGCGGAGGGGGCACGCAGTATTTT.

The V gene is TRBV28, the J gene TRBJ2-3; 7 bases align to TRBD1. This CDR3 contains 15 residues. V dropped 3 bases and J dropped 4; count of bases not matched to a gene: 7. Germline V gene data show CDR1 as MDHEN and CDR2 as SYDVKM. Here the CDR3 reads CASSFAGGGSDTQYF. The CDR3 DNA is TGTGCCAGCAGTTTTGCAGGGGGTGGGTCAGATACGCAGTATTTT.

This rearrangement joins TRBV9 to TRBJ2-1; no clear D. The germline gives CDR1 SGDLS, CDR2 YYNGEE. This CDR3 has 17 amino acids. The germline V and J ends were trimmed by 0 bases and 0 bases, with 13 bases remaining between them. The CDR3 DNA reads TGTGCCAGCAGCGTAGAATTAAAGCAGGCCTCCTACAATGAGCAGTTCTTC. Translating gives CASSVELKQASYNEQFF.

This clonotype has only a few counts. At one of its ends the junction is not consistent with the germline gene, which may arise from a read error. The chain is built from TRBV20-1 and TRBJ1-6; unclear D gene. CDR1 DFQATT and CDR2 SNEGSKA come from the germline V gene (reference sequence). This CDR3 has 15 amino acids. The CDR3 DNA reads as TGCAGTGCTGGAGAACCCCGAGAGTATAATTCACCCCTCCACTTT. Encoded protein: CSAGEPREYNSPLHF.

With regard to this clonotype: A read error may be the cause here, since a much bigger clone is one base away. CDR3 sequence (DNA): TGCAGTGCTAGAGGCCCTAGACAGGTCCAAGAGACCCAGTACTTC. Translated: CSARGPRQVQETQYF. V gene TRBV20-1 combines with J gene TRBJ2-5; the D gene is possibly TRBD1 (6 bases). This CDR3 contains 15 residues. V was clipped by 1 base and J by 1 base, with 13 bases between them. Germline lookup yields CDR1 DFQATT and CDR2 SNEGSKA (reference sequence).

The chain has TRBV12-5 and TRBJ2-1, with 7 bases fitting TRBD1. The CDR3 runs 19 residues. Germline V gene sequence: CDR1 LGHNT, CDR2 FRNRAP. The V gene end was trimmed by 8 bases and the J gene end by 0 bases; junction bases not matched to a gene: 19. The CDR3 reads CASRKIRLNRGRSYNEQFF. CDR3 coding DNA: TGTGCTAGTAGGAAAATTCGCCTAAACAGGGGACGCTCCTACAATGAGCAGTTCTTC.

The rearrangement joins TRBV5-6 to TRBJ2-1, with 9 bases identical to TRBD2. V was clipped by 4 bases and J by 0 bases; unmatched bases: 5. CDR3 size: 16 residues. Germline V gene sequence: CDR1 SGHDT, CDR2 YYEEEE. Here the CDR3 reads CASSGVAGVSYNEQFF. CDR3 DNA: TGTGCCAGCAGCGGGGTAGCGGGGGTCTCCTACAATGAGCAGTTCTTC.

In this sample, this clonotype turned up a few times. The chain carries TRBV20-1 and TRBJ2-5; D is possibly TRBD2 (5 bases). The CDR3 spans 14 residues. Germline values: CDR1 DFQATT, CDR2 SNEGSKA (reference sequence). CDR3 loop: CSTFPGSNQETQYF. For the CDR3, the DNA is TGCAGCACCTTCCCGGGGTCCAACCAAGAGACCCAGTACTTC.

The chain carries TRBV7-2 and TRBJ2-7; 12 bases agree with TRBD2. The CDR3 has 18 residues. J gave up 0 bases and V 1 base, and 7 bases lay outside the gene matches. Germline V gene lookup returns CDR1 SGHTA and CDR2 FQGNSA. The DNA of the CDR3 is TGTGCCAGCAGCTTAGTCTCTAGCGGGAGGGCCCACTCCTACGAGCAGTACTTC. This encodes CASSLVSSGRAHSYEQYF.